The next 32 T cell receptor beta chains were all read from a single sample in a study of regulatory T cells in long-lasting Graves disease. HTBI primers from iRepertoire and Arm-PCR of CDR3 regions yielded the TCR beta libraries. TCRdb reprocessed the multiplex PCR reads with MiXCR, giving one entry per CDR3 protein. The sample has about 450,000 distinct CDR3 sequences, roughly 15% seen once; the top ten hold roughly 10%. The time point denotes: newly diagnosed GD, antithyroid drugs for less than 3 months. After RNA was extracted from PBMCs, the TCR library was made from it. This sample also appeared in a second study, on T cells in Graves' hyperthyroidism and ophthalmopathy.

The input for sequencing was peripheral blood mononuclear cells (PBMCs), taken at new diagnosis, from a patient treated with antithyroid drugs. All receptors come from a woman in her 30s with Graves disease.

This clonotype was seen ten or more times. This chain joins TRBV7-8 and TRBJ1-1, with D unclear. V was cut by 0 bases and J by 10 bases, with 12 bases left in between. Germline V gene data show CDR1 as SGHVS and CDR2 as FQNEAQ. The CDR3 has 13 residues. As DNA, the CDR3 is TGTGCCAGCAGCTTAGCGCAGGTCAGAGGAGCTTTCTTT. Residues: CASSLAQVRGAFF.

The chain recombines TRBV20-1 with TRBJ1-2, with a weak D call TRBD1 (5 bases). Germline V gives CDR1 DFQATT, CDR2 SNEGSKA (reference sequence). The CDR3 has 13 amino acids. Trimming shortened V by 0 bases and J by 5 bases, and 10 bases separated the two germline ends. This CDR3 reads CSARERGGYGYTF. The CDR3 region has the DNA TGCAGTGCTAGAGAGAGGGGCGGTTATGGCTACACCTTC.

At least ten counts were recorded for this clonotype. The chain is built from TRBV28 and TRBJ1-1; a possible D gene is TRBD1 (6 bases). Trimming took off 6 bases at V and 0 bases at J, with 14 bases between the two ends. The CDR3 length is 15 residues. CDR1 is MDHEN and CDR2 is SYDVKM in the germline V gene. The CDR3 DNA reads TGTGCCAGCAGGACAGGTTTGGGGATGAACACTGAAGCTTTCTTT. Protein: CASRTGLGMNTEAFF.

The rearrangement uses TRBV5-1 and TRBJ2-4, with 16 bases aligning to TRBD2. The CDR3 totals 19 residues. The trim removed 4 bases at V and 0 bases at J, leaving 7 bases unmatched. The germline gives CDR1 SGHRS, CDR2 YFSETQ. DNA for the CDR3: TGCGCCAGCAGCCAACCGGGACTAGCGGGAGGGCCAGCCAAAAACATTCAGTACTTC. Amino acids: CASSQPGLAGGPAKNIQYF.

This chain joins TRBV18 and TRBJ2-2; TRBD1 aligns across 7 bases. V lost 2 bases and J lost 2; bases outside the gene matches: 5. Germline CDR1 KGHSH, CDR2 LQKENI. This CDR3 has 16 residues. This chain's CDR3 is CASSPTTGVNTGELFF. The CDR3 nucleotides are TGTGCCAGCTCACCAACTACAGGGGTAAACACCGGGGAGCTGTTTTTT.

Note on this clonotype: The junction departs from the called germline gene at one end, perhaps through a read error. J is TRBJ1-6 and V is TRBV18; TRBD1 might be the D (6 bases). The CDR3 runs 13 residues. Germline V gene data show CDR1 as KGHSH and CDR2 as LQKENI. CDR3 DNA: TGCGCCAGCTCACCCGACAGGAATTCACGCCTCCACTTT. Its protein product is CASSPDRNSRLHF.

The table lists this clonotype with many counts. This chain connects TRBV5-1 to TRBJ2-5, with TRBD1 as a possible D gene (5 bases). This CDR3 contains 14 residues. The germline V gene encodes CDR1 SGHRS and CDR2 YFSETQ. Deletions cut 4 bases from V and 5 bases from J, with 15 bases between. The CDR3 DNA reads as TGCGCCAGCAGCGCCCGGCAGGGATCCGAGACCCAGTACTTC. It translates to CASSARQGSETQYF.

This clonotype has ten or more counts. This sequence joins TRBV11-2 and TRBJ2-7, with 7 bases aligning to TRBD2. There are 16 residues in the CDR3. The J segment lost 7 bases and the V segment lost 0 bases, leaving 12 bases of the junction unmatched. Germline V CDR1 and CDR2: SGHAT, FQNNGV. Here the CDR3 DNA reads TGTGCCAGCAGCTTAGAACCAGCGGGAAGGTCGGGAGAGCAGTACTTC. As protein: CASSLEPAGRSGEQYF.

This clonotype was detected ten times or more. The chain has TRBV5-1 and TRBJ1-4; D call uncertain. The CDR3 runs to 16 residues. CDR1 SGHRS and CDR2 YFSETQ come from the germline V gene. V was trimmed by 1 base and J by 0 bases, leaving 10 bases between them. Here the CDR3 DNA reads TGCGCCAGCAGCTTGAGGGAATTTGCAACTAATGAAAAACTGTTTTTT. This sequence encodes CASSLREFATNEKLFF.

CDR3 protein: CASSLESSGRNVRYF. CDR3 DNA sequence: TGCGCCAGCAGCTTGGAGTCTAGCGGGAGGAATGTGCGGTACTTC. The chain joins TRBV5-1 to TRBJ2-7, with TRBD2 identical over 11 bases. Trimming took 0 bases from V and 12 from J; bases not matched to a gene: 11. The CDR3 contains 15 residues. Germline CDR1 and CDR2: SGHRS and YFSETQ.

The CDR3 protein is CAIKTGRNQPQHF. Written as DNA, the CDR3 is TGTGCCATCAAAACGGGACGAAATCAGCCCCAGCATTTT. The chain employs TRBV10-3 and TRBJ1-5, with D possibly TRBD1 on 5 matching bases. Germline V lookup: CDR1 ENHRY, CDR2 SYGVKD. The V end was cut by 7 bases, the J end by 4 bases, with 11 bases between. The CDR3 covers 13 residues.

This clonotype was picked up a small number of times. V is TRBV6-5 and J is TRBJ1-6; D gene uncertain. The ends were cut back, 0 bases at V and 7 bases at J, with 10 bases in the middle. Per germline, CDR1 MNHEY and CDR2 SVGAGI. The CDR3 spans 15 residues. For the CDR3, the DNA is TGTGCCAGCAGTTACTCACCCGGACCCAATTCACCCCTCCACTTT. This codes for CASSYSPGPNSPLHF.

This clonotype was recorded at least ten times. The chain has TRBV5-1 and TRBJ2-1; 11 nucleotides match TRBD2. V shed 1 base and J 9 bases; nucleotides not matched to a gene: 9. The CDR3 spans 16 residues. Per germline, CDR1 SGHRS and CDR2 YFSETQ. This CDR3 is CASSLPGLAGGSEQFF. CDR3 nucleotide sequence: TGCGCCAGCAGCTTGCCTGGCCTAGCGGGAGGAAGTGAGCAGTTCTTC.

This clonotype was counted ten times or more. This chain uses TRBV11-2 with TRBJ2-2; maybe TRBD2 (5 bases). Germline loops: CDR1 SGHAT, CDR2 FQNNGV. CDR3 length: 16 amino acids. V was trimmed by 5 bases and J by 0 bases, leaving 13 bases between them. Here the CDR3 DNA reads TGTGCCAGCAGCAGAACGGGGTTCTCGAACACCGGGGAGCTGTTTTTT. Its protein is CASSRTGFSNTGELFF.

This clonotype was observed at least ten times. This rearrangement joins TRBV30 to TRBJ2-7, with TRBD2 as a possible D gene (6 bases). This CDR3 has 14 amino acids. Germline V gene data show CDR1 as GTSNPN and CDR2 as SVGIG (reference sequence). V lost 3 bases and J 6 bases, leaving 18 bases between the germline ends. CDR3 region: CAWSRPPGVVEQYF. CDR3 nucleotides: TGTGCCTGGAGCCGCCCCCCGGGAGTTGTCGAGCAGTACTTC.

This clonotype has ten or more counts. V is TRBV18 and J is TRBJ1-5, with D uncertain. The germline V and J ends were trimmed by 2 bases and 3 bases, with 5 bases remaining between them. The CDR3 covers 13 residues. Germline CDR1 and CDR2: KGHSH and LQKENI. This CDR3 reads CASSPEYNQPQHF. DNA for the CDR3: TGTGCCAGCTCACCAGAGTACAATCAGCCCCAGCATTTT.

This clonotype was seen a handful of times. J is TRBJ2-7 and V is TRBV6-2 or TRBV6-3, with D possibly being TRBD1 (5 bases). In germline, CDR1 is MNHEY, CDR2 SVGEGT. Deletions cut 6 bases from V and 2 bases from J, with 11 bases between. The CDR3 has 13 amino acids. The CDR3 region is CASRSDSAYEQYF. In DNA, the CDR3 is TGTGCCAGCAGGAGTGACAGTGCCTACGAGCAGTACTTC.

This clonotype was detected a few times. The chain carries TRBV4-2 and TRBJ1-4; maybe TRBD1 (5 bases). V lost 8 bases and J 0 bases, leaving 13 bases between the germline ends. Germline lookup yields CDR1 LGHNA and CDR2 YNFKEQ. This CDR3 is built from 15 residues. The CDR3 reads CASGGQRSTNEKLFF. The CDR3 DNA follows: TGTGCCAGCGGCGGACAACGCTCAACTAATGAAAAACTGTTTTTT.

This clonotype was counted at least ten times. The chain combines TRBV28 with TRBJ2-7; D is ambiguous. The CDR3 consists of 14 residues. Germline V gene data show CDR1 as MDHEN and CDR2 as SYDVKM. Trimming took 7 bases from V and 0 from J, leaving 13 bases between them. Here the CDR3 reads CASTRRTYSYEQYF. CDR3 nucleotides: TGTGCCAGCACACGACGGACGTACTCCTACGAGCAGTACTTC.

There are a few counts of this clonotype. The rearrangement links TRBV19 to TRBJ1-1; 9 bases agree with TRBD1. CDR3 length: 16 amino acids. J lost 6 bases, V lost 8 bases, and 16 bases had no gene match. Germline loops: CDR1 LNHDA, CDR2 SQIVND (reference sequence). Here the CDR3 DNA reads TGTGCCAGTCATCTATCCGGGACAGGGACTTCACCTGAAGCTTTCTTT. Translating gives CASHLSGTGTSPEAFF.

As for this clonotype: Compared with germline, one end of the junction differs, possibly owing to a read error. The chain employs TRBV2 and TRBJ2-7, with 10 bases lining up with TRBD1. This CDR3 has 13 amino acids. Looked up from germline, CDR1 is SNHLY and CDR2 is FYNNEI. The CDR3 sequence: CTSRRDRGYEQYF. The CDR3 region has the DNA TGTACCAGCCGCCGGGACAGGGGTTACGAGCAGTACTTC.

The chain couples TRBV20-1 to TRBJ2-5; 13 positions agree with TRBD2. This CDR3 has 16 amino acids. Trimming cost V 5 bases and J 5 bases; bases outside gene matches: 11. The germline V gene encodes CDR1 DFQATT and CDR2 SNEGSKA (reference sequence). The CDR3 reads CSAPAGTSGIRETQYF. CDR3 in DNA: TGCAGTGCTCCGGCCGGGACTAGCGGGATCCGGGAGACCCAGTACTTC.

This clonotype has ten or more counts. J is TRBJ2-1 and V is TRBV18; the D call may be TRBD1 or TRBD2 (5 bases each). Looked up from germline, CDR1 is KGHSH and CDR2 is LQKENI. V was trimmed by 0 bases and J by 7 bases, leaving 10 bases between them. The CDR3 loop spans 14 amino acids. CDR3 residues: CASSPPGVRNEQFF. As DNA, the CDR3 is TGTGCCAGCTCACCACCGGGGGTGCGGAATGAGCAGTTCTTC.

This clonotype was detected ten times or more. The genes are TRBV20-1 and TRBJ2-5; the match to TRBD2 covers 9 bases. Germline V gene data show CDR1 as DFQATT and CDR2 as SNEGSKA (reference sequence). V was clipped by 6 bases and J by 2 bases; unmatched bases: 7. This CDR3 region has 14 residues. The CDR3 loop reads CSAQAGGPQETQYF. CDR3 bases: TGCAGTGCCCAGGCGGGAGGGCCACAAGAGACCCAGTACTTC.

This clonotype was observed many times. The chain is built from TRBV3-1 and TRBJ2-7; D gene ambiguous. Deletions cut 0 bases from V and 7 bases from J, with 4 bases between. The germline V gene encodes CDR1 LGHDT and CDR2 YNNKEL (reference sequence). The CDR3 totals 11 residues. CDR3 DNA sequence: TGTGCCAGCAGCCAAGAAGTTGAGCAGTACTTC. This sequence encodes CASSQEVEQYF.

In this sample, this clonotype turned up many times. The V call is TRBV2, the J call TRBJ2-1; 8 bases are shared with TRBD1. This CDR3 region has 16 residues. V was pared by 8 bases and J by 0 bases, with 9 bases of the junction left unmatched. CDR1 SNHLY and CDR2 FYNNEI come from the germline V gene. The CDR3 DNA reads as TGTGCCAGCTTAAAGGGGGACAGGAGCTCCTACAATGAGCAGTTCTTC. Amino acid sequence: CASLKGDRSSYNEQFF.

There are many counts of this clonotype. The chain couples TRBV3-1 to TRBJ2-3; the D gene is possibly TRBD1 (6 bases). The V gene's germline CDR1 is LGHDT and CDR2 YNNKEL (reference sequence). V lost 6 bases and J lost 1, with 17 bases in between. The CDR3 spans 16 residues. CDR3 nucleotides: TGTGCCAGCAGTTCGAACAGGGTTGGGGGCACAGATACGCAGTATTTT. This encodes CASSSNRVGGTDTQYF.

This clonotype has ten or more counts. The rearrangement uses TRBV5-1 and TRBJ2-1; no clear D. The V gene lost 0 bases and the J gene lost 8 bases, with 6 bases spanning the gap. The CDR3 is made up of 12 amino acids. CDR1 is SGHRS, CDR2 YFSETQ, per germline. The CDR3 loop is CASSLVPDEQFF. In nucleotides, the CDR3 is TGCGCCAGCAGCTTGGTCCCGGATGAGCAGTTCTTC.

This clonotype was counted many times. The chain has TRBV7-3 and TRBJ2-1; TRBD2 matches 9 bases. The CDR3 has 18 amino acids. Trimming cost V 2 bases and J 4 bases; bases outside gene matches: 12. Germline CDR1 SGHTA, CDR2 FQGTGA. For the CDR3, the DNA is TGTGCCAGCAGCTTACGGTCTAGCGGGATTACCCCATACAATGAGCAGTTCTTC. Protein product: CASSLRSSGITPYNEQFF.

This clonotype was seen a handful of times. This chain connects TRBV5-8 to TRBJ1-6, with unresolved D. Germline CDR1 is SGHTS and CDR2 is YDEGEE. Trimming left V 5 bases short and J 15 bases short, with 27 bases between. The CDR3 is 16 amino acids. CDR3 DNA: TGTGCCAGCAGACCTATAAGTCGGGCCCATCTCATAGGCCTCCACTTT. Residues: CASRPISRAHLIGLHF.

Only a few counts were recorded for this clonotype. The V call is TRBV29-1, the J call TRBJ1-5; unclear D gene. This CDR3 region has 19 residues. CDR1 SQVTM and CDR2 ANQGSEA come from the germline V gene. The CDR3 region is CSRCGFPPREGRHNQPQHF. CDR3 nucleotides: TGCAGTCGCTGCGGGTTCCCACCCCGGGAGGGAAGGCACAATCAGCCCCAGCATTTT.

This clonotype was counted ten times or more. V usage is TRBV28 and J usage is TRBJ2-7, with TRBD2 matching over 9 bases. Trimming at V came to 5 bases and at J to 2 bases, leaving 4 bases not matched to a gene. This CDR3 is 14 amino acids long. Germline V lookup: CDR1 MDHEN, CDR2 SYDVKM. The DNA of the CDR3 is TGTGCCAGCAGTATATTAGCGGGAGCCTACGAGCAGTACTTC. The encoded protein is CASSILAGAYEQYF.